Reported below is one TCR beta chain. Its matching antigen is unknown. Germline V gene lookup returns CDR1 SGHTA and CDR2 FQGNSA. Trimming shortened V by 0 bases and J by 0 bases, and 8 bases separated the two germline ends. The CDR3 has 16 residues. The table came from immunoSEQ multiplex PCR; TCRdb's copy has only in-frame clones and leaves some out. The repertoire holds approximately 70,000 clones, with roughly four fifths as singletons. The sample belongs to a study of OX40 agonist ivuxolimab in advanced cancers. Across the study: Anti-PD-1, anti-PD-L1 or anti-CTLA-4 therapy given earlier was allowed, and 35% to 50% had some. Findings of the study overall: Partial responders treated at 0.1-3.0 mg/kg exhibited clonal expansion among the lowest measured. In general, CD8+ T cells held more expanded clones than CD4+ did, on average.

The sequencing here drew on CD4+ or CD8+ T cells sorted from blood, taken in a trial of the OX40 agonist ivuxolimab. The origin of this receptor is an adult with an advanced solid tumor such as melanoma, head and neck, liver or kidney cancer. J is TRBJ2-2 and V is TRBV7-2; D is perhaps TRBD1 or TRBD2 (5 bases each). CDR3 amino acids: CASSLAQGPNTGELFF. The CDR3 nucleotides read TGTGCCAGCAGCTTAGCGCAGGGACCGAACACCGGGGAGCTGTTTTTT.